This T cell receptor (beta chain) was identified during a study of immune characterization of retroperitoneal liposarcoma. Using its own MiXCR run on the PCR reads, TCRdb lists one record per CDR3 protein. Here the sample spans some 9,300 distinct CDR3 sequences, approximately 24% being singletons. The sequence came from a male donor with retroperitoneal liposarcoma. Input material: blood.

CDR3 region: CASNPGTGDPWEQYF. As DNA, the CDR3 is TGTGCCAGCAACCCCGGGACAGGGGATCCTTGGGAGCAGTACTTC. The chain is built from TRBV12-3 or TRBV12-4 and TRBJ2-7, with 10 bases aligning to TRBD1. CDR3 length: 15 residues. Germline trimming cut 7 bases from V and 7 bases from J; bases unmatched to any gene: 13.